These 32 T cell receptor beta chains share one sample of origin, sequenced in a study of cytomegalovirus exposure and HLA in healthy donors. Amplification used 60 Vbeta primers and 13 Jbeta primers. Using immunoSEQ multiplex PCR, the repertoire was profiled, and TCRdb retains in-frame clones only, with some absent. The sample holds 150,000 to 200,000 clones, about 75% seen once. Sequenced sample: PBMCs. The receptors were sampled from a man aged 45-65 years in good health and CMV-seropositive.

As DNA, the CDR3 is TGTGCCAGCTCACCACCGGGTGGACTTAGCAATCAGCCCCAGCATTTT. Translated: CASSPPGGLSNQPQHF. The chain couples TRBV18 to TRBJ1-5, with D unresolved. The length of the CDR3 is 16 residues. Trimming took off 0 bases at V and 0 bases at J, with 9 bases between the two ends. Germline V CDR1 and CDR2: KGHSH, LQKENI.

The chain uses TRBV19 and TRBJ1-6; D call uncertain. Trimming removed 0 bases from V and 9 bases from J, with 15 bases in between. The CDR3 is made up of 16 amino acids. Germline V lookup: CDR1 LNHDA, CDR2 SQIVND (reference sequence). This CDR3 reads CASSIDRFGRSSPLHF. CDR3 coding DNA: TGTGCCAGTAGTATAGATCGTTTTGGGAGAAGTTCACCCCTCCACTTT.

This CDR3 reads CASSAGVVAFF. CDR3 DNA: TGCGCCAGCAGCGCCGGGGTGGTGGCTTTCTTT. The chain joins TRBV5-1 to TRBJ1-1; D is unclear. The CDR3 runs to 11 residues. In germline, CDR1 is SGHRS, CDR2 YFSETQ. Trimming removed 4 bases from V and 11 bases from J, with 12 bases in between.

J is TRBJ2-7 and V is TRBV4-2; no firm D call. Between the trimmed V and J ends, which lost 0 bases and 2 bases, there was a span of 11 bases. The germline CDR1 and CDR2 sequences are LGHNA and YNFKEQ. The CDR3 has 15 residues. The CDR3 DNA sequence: TGTGCCAGCAGCCAAGAGCCAAGAGGTCCCTACGAGCAGTACTTC. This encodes CASSQEPRGPYEQYF.

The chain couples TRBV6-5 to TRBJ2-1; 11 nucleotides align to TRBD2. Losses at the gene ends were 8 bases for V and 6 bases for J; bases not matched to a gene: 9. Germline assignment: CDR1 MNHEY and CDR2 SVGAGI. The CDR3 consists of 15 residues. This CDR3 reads CASRVELAGGNEQFF. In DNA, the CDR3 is TGTGCCAGCCGTGTCGAGCTAGCGGGGGGCAATGAGCAGTTCTTC.

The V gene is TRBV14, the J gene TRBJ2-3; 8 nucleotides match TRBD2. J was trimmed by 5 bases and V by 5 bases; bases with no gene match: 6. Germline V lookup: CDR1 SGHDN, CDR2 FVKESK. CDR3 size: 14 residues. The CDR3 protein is CASSGTGGLDTQYF. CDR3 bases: TGTGCCAGCAGCGGTACGGGGGGGCTAGATACGCAGTATTTT. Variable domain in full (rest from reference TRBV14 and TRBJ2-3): EAGVTQFPSHSVIEKGQTVTLRCDPISGHDNLYWYRRVMGKEIKFLLHFVKESKQDESGMPNNRFLAERTGGTYSTLKVQPAELEDSGVYFCASSGTGGLDTQYFGPGTRLTVL.

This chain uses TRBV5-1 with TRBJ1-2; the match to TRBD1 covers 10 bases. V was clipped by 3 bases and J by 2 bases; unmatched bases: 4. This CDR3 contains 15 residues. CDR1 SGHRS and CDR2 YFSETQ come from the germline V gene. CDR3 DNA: TGCGCCAGCAGCTCCGGACAGGGGGGCAACTATGGCTACACCTTC. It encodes CASSSGQGGNYGYTF.

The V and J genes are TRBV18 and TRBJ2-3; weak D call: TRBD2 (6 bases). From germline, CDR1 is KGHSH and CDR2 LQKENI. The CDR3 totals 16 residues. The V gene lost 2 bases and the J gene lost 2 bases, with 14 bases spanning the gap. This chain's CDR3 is CASSPGWGEVTDTQYF. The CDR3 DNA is TGTGCCAGCTCACCAGGATGGGGGGAGGTCACAGATACGCAGTATTTT.

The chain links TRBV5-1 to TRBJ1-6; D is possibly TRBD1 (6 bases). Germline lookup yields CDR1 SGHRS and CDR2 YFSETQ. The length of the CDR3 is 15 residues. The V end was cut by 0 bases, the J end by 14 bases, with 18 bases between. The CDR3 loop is CASSLEGHSRRSLHF. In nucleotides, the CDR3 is TGCGCCAGCAGCTTGGAGGGACACTCCCGGCGGTCCCTCCACTTT.

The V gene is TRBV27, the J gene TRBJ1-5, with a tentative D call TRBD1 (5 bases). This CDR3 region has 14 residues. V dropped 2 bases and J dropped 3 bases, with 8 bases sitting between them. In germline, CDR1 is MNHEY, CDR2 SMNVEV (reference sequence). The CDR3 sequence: CASSLGRVNQPQHF. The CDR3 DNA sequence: TGTGCCAGCAGTTTAGGCAGGGTCAATCAGCCCCAGCATTTT.

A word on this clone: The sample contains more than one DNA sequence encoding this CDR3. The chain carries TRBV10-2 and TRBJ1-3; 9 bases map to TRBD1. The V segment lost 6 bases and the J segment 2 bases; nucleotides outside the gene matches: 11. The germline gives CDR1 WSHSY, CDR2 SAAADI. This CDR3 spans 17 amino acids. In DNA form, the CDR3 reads TGCGCCAGCAGGTCTAGGGGACAGGGTGGGACTGGAAACACCATATATTTT. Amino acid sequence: CASRSRGQGGTGNTIYF.

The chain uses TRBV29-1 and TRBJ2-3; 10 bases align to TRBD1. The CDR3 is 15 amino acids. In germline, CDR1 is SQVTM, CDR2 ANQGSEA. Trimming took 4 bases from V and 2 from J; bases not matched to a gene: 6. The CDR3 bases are TGCAGCGTTGCCCGGGACAGGGGCCCCACAGATACGCAGTATTTT. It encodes CSVARDRGPTDTQYF.

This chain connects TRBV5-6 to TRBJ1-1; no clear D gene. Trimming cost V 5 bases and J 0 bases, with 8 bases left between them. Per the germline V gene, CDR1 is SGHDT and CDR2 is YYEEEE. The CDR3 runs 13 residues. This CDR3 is CASSYGMNTEAFF. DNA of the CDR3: TGTGCCAGCAGTTACGGTATGAACACTGAAGCTTTCTTT.

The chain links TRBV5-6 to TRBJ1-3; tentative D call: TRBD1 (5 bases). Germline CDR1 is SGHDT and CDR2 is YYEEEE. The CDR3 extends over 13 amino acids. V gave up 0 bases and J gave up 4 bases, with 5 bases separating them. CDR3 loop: CASSLGQGNTIYF. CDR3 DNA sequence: TGTGCCAGCAGCTTGGGACAGGGAAACACCATATATTTT.

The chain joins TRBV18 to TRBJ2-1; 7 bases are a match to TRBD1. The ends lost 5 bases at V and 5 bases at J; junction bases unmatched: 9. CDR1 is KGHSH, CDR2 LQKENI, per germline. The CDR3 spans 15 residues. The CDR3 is CASSTRQGDNNEQFF. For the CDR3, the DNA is TGTGCCAGCTCAACCCGACAGGGAGATAACAATGAGCAGTTCTTC.

Here the CDR3 DNA reads TGTGCCAGCAGCTTAGAAGTTACCAGGGCGAACACCGGGGAGCTGTTTTTT. This gives the protein CASSLEVTRANTGELFF. V usage is TRBV7-9 and J usage is TRBJ2-2, with D possibly being TRBD1 (5 bases). The CDR3 loop spans 17 amino acids. Between the trimmed V and J ends, which lost 1 base and 0 bases, there was a span of 12 bases. Germline V gene data show CDR1 as SEHNR and CDR2 as FQNEAQ (reference sequence).

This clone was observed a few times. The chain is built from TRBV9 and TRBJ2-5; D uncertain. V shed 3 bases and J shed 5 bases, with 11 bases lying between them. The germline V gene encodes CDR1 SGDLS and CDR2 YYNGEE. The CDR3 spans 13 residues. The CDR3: CASSAPPLETQYF. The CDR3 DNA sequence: TGTGCCAGCAGCGCCCCCCCTCTGGAGACCCAGTACTTC. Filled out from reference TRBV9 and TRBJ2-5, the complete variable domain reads DSGVTQTPKHLITATGQRVTLRCSPRSGDLSVYWYQQSLDQGLQFLIQYYNGEERAKGNILERFSAQQFPDLHSELNLSSLELGDSALYFCASSAPPLETQYFGPGTRLLVL.

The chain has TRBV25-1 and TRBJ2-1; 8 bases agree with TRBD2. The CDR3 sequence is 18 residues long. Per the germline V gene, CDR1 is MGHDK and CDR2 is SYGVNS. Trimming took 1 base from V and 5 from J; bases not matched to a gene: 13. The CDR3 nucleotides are TGTGCCAGCAGTGAATCTCAGGCGAGCGGGGGTCCAAACAATGAGCAGTTCTTC. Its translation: CASSESQASGGPNNEQFF. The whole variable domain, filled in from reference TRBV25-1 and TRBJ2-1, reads EADIYQTPRYLVIGTGKKITLECSQTMGHDKMYWYQQDPGMELHLIHYSYGVNSTEKGDLSSESTVSRIRTEHFPLTLESARPSHTSQYLCASSESQASGGPNNEQFFGPGTRLTVL.

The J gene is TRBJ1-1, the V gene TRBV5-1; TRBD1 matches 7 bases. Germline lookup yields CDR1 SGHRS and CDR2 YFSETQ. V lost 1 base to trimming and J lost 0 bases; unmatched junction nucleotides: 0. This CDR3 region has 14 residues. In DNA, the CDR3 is TGCGCCAGCAGCTTGCAGGGGGTGAACACTGAAGCTTTCTTT. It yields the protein CASSLQGVNTEAFF.

The CDR3 DNA is TGTGCCAGCAGTTTACCCGCACCAGTGGGCTACACCTTC. Its translation is CASSLPAPVGYTF. This chain connects TRBV28 to TRBJ1-2; D unclear. Germline assignment: CDR1 MDHEN and CDR2 SYDVKM. The CDR3 sequence is 13 residues long. V was pared by 2 bases and J by 8 bases, with 12 bases between.

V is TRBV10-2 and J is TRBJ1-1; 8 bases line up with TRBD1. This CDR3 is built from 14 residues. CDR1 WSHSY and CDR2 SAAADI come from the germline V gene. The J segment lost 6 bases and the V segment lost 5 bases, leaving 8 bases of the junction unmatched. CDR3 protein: CASSQLTGVAEAFF. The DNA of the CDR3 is TGCGCCAGCAGTCAATTGACAGGGGTCGCTGAAGCTTTCTTT.

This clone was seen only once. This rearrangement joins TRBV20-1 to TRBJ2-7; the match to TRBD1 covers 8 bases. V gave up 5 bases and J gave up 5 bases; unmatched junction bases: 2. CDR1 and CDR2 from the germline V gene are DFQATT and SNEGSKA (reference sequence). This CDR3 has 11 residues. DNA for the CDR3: TGCAGTGCTCGGACAGGGAACGAGCAGTACGTC. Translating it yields CSARTGNEQYV.

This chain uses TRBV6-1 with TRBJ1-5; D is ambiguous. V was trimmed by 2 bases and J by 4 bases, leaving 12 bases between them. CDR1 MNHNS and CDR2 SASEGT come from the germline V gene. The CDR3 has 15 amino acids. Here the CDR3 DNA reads TGTGCCAGCAGTGAATGGCCAGGTGGGAATCAGCCCCAGCATTTT. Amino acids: CASSEWPGGNQPQHF.

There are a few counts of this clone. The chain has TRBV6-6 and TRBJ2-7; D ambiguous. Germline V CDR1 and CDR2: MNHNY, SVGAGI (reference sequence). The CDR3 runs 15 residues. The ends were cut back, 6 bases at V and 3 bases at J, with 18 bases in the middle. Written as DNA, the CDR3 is TGTGCCAGCAGCCCCTTTGACGGAGTGCACTACGAGCAGTACTTC. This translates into CASSPFDGVHYEQYF.

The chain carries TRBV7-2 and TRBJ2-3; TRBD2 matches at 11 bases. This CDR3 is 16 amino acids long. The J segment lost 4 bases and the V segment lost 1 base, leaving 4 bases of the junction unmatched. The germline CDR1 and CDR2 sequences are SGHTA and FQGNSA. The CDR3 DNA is TGTGCCAGCAGCTTAGGGGTACTAGCGGGGGCAGATACGCAGTATTTT. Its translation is CASSLGVLAGADTQYF. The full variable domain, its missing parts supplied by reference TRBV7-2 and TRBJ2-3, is GAGVSQSPSNKVTEKGKDVELRCDPISGHTALYWYRQSLGQGLEFLIYFQGNSAPDKSGLPSDRFSAERTGGSVSTLTIQRTQQEDSAVYLCASSLGVLAGADTQYFGPGTRLTVL.

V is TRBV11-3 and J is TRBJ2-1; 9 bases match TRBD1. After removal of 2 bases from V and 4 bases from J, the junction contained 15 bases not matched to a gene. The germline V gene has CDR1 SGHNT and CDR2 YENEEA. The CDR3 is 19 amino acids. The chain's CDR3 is CASSLIGEGTGGAYNEQFF. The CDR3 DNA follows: TGTGCCAGCAGCTTAATCGGGGAGGGAACAGGGGGCGCTTACAATGAGCAGTTCTTC.

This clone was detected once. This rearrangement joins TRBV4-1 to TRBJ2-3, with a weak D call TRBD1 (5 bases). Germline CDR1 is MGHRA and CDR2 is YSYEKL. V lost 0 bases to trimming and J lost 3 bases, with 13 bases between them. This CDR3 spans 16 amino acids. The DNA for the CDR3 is TGCGCCAGCAGCCAAGATTTAGGGGCCAGGACAGATACGCAGTATTTT. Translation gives CASSQDLGARTDTQYF.

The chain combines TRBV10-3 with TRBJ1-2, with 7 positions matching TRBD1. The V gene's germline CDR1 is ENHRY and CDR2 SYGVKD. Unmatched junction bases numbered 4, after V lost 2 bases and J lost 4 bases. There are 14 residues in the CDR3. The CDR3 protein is CAISEAAGGYGYTF. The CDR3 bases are TGTGCCATCAGTGAGGCGGCAGGGGGCTATGGCTACACCTTC.

The CDR3 DNA sequence: TGTGCCAGCAGAATACAGGGGGCTGGAAACACCATATATTTT. It encodes CASRIQGAGNTIYF. V is TRBV28 and J is TRBJ1-3, with 8 bases lining up with TRBD1. The CDR3 sequence is 14 residues long. The ends lost 6 bases at V and 2 bases at J; junction bases unmatched: 3. Germline V lookup: CDR1 MDHEN, CDR2 SYDVKM.

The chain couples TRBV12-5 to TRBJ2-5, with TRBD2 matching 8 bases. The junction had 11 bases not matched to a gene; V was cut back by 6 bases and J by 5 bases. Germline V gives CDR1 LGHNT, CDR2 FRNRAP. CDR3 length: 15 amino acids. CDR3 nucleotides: TGTGCTAGTGGCCCAGCGGGGGTGTTCGGGGAGACCCAGTACTTC. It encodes CASGPAGVFGETQYF.

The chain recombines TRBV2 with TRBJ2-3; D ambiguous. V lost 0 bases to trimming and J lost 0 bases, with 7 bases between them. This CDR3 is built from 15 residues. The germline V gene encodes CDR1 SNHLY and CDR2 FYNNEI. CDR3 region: CASSEAYSSTDTQYF. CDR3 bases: TGTGCCAGCAGTGAAGCGTACAGTAGCACAGATACGCAGTATTTT.

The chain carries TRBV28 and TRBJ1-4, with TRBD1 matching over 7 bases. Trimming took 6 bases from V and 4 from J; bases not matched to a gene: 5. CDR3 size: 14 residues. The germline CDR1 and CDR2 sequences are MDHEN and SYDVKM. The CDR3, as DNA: TGTGCCAGCAGCCGGACAGGTTTTAATGAAAAACTGTTTTTT. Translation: CASSRTGFNEKLFF.